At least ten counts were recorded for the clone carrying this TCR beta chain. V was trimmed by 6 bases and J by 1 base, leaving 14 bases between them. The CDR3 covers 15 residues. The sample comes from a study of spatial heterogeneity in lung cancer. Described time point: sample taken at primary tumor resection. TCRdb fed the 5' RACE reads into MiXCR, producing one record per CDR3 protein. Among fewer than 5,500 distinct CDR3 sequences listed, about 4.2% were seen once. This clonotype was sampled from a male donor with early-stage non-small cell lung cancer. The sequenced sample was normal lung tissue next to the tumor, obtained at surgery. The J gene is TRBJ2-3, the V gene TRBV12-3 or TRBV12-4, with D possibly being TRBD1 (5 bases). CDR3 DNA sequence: TGTGCCAGCAGCAAGGACATACCCGGCACAGATACGCAGTATTTT. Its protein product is CASSKDIPGTDTQYF.